Here is one T cell receptor (beta chain) with its context. The antigen is unknown. These data come from a study of shared clonotypes between healthy human individuals. Germline CDR1 KGHSH, CDR2 LQKENI. CDR3 length: 15 residues. The germline V and J ends were trimmed by 2 bases and 2 bases, with 13 bases remaining between them. Study observations and caveats: Approximately 5.4% of naive CD4 clonotypes were common to a handful of donors.

Assay used: immunoSEQ multiplex PCR; TCRdb lists only in-frame clones, some missing. The sample has around 2.5 million clones, under 95% seen once; the top ten hold around 0.4%. What was sequenced was naive CD4+ T cells from PBMCs. Regarding subset: CD45RA+ positively selected. This clonotype was sampled from a man aged 18-30 years in good health. Some clones in this sample may be carry-over from other donors' samples. The chain uses TRBV18 and TRBJ2-7; D might be TRBD1 (5 bases). CDR3 sequence (DNA): TGTGCCAGCTCACCAGCCCTGACAGTTACCTACGAGCAGTACTTC. It encodes CASSPALTVTYEQYF.